What follows describes a single T cell receptor beta chain. Its antigen is unidentified. This sample stems from a study of memory CD4+ T cells and cytomegalovirus serostatus. The overall study: Donors were healthy Belgian adults, 9 CMV seropositive and 20 to 25 seronegative. Study-wide results and limits: Suggested: most of the CMV-linked TCR signature lies in CD4+ memory cells.

Trimming cost V 0 bases and J 3 bases, with 12 bases left between them. This CDR3 spans 15 amino acids. The germline CDR1 and CDR2 sequences are ENHRY and SYGVKD. The sort gate was single viable CD3+CD4+CD8-CD45RO+ cells for memory CD4+ T cells. Total CD4+ T cells were enriched by CD4 positive selection. Data came from immunoSEQ multiplex PCR; TCRdb stores just in-frame clones and leaves some out. This table holds over 65,000 clones, around 80% found once. The gene calls are TRBV10-3 and TRBJ2-7; perhaps D is TRBD1 or TRBD2 (5 bases each). The sample taken for sequencing was memory CD4+ T cells from blood. The clonotype originates from an adult in good health and CMV-seronegative. CDR3 residues: CAISESVGPGYEQYF. CDR3 nucleotides: TGTGCCATCAGTGAGTCGGTGGGACCGGGCTACGAGCAGTACTTC.